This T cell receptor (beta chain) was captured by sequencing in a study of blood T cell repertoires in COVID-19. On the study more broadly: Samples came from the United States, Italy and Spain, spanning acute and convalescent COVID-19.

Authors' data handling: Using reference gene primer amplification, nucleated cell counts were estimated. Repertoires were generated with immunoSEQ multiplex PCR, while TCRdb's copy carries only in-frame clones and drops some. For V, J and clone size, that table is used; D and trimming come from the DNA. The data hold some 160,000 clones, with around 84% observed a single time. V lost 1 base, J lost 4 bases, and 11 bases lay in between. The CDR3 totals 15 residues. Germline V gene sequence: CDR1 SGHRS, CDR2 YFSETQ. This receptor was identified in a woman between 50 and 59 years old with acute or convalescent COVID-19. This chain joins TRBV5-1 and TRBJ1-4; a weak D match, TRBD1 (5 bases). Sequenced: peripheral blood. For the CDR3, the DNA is TGCGCCAGCAGCTTGAGAGCCGGGGGTAATGAAAAACTGTTTTTT. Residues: CASSLRAGGNEKLFF.